These 15 T cell receptor beta chains share one sample of origin, sequenced in a study of T cell clones after liver transplantation. Clones were read by immunoSEQ multiplex PCR, and TCRdb kept only the in-frame ones, dropping some. Altogether tens of thousands of clones are present, 70% to 80% being singletons, with the ten largest covering about 15%. The sequencing here drew on CD4+ T cells from blood, taken before liver transplant. The receptors come from a human donor who received a liver transplant.

This clone was observed a single time. V is TRBV5-4 and J is TRBJ1-1; 8 nucleotides agree with TRBD1. The CDR3 spans 15 residues. V trimming: 2 bases; J trimming: 1 base; junction bases outside the gene matches: 4. Germline values: CDR1 SGHNT, CDR2 YYREEE (reference sequence). CDR3 sequence reads: CASSFRQGRNTEAFF. The DNA for the CDR3 is TGTGCCAGCAGCTTCCGACAGGGGCGGAACACTGAAGCTTTCTTT.

This clone was seen a handful of times. This rearrangement joins TRBV9 to TRBJ2-7, with D possibly matching TRBD1 (6 bases). Germline V lookup: CDR1 SGDLS, CDR2 YYNGEE. CDR3 size: 13 residues. Between the trimmed V and J ends, which lost 4 bases and 5 bases, there was a span of 13 bases. The CDR3 region is CASSPRTGHEQYF. CDR3 nucleotide sequence: TGTGCCAGCAGCCCAAGAACAGGGCACGAGCAGTACTTC. The full variable domain, rest sourced from reference TRBV9 and TRBJ2-7, is DSGVTQTPKHLITATGQRVTLRCSPRSGDLSVYWYQQSLDQGLQFLIQYYNGEERAKGNILERFSAQQFPDLHSELNLSSLELGDSALYFCASSPRTGHEQYFGPGTRLTVT.

The DNA for the CDR3 is TGTGCCAGCAGTCCAGGGGGCGCGGGCACAGATACGCAGTATTTT. This gives the protein CASSPGGAGTDTQYF. This sequence joins TRBV5-6 and TRBJ2-3; 8 nucleotides align to TRBD1. Germline assignment: CDR1 SGHDT and CDR2 YYEEEE. This CDR3 has 15 residues. Trimming at V came to 5 bases and at J to 1 base, leaving 6 bases not matched to a gene.

This clone was counted many times. The V gene is TRBV28, the J gene TRBJ1-2; D is unresolved. The CDR3 runs to 12 residues. The V and J ends lost 8 bases and 4 bases respectively, with 11 bases between them. Per the germline V gene, CDR1 is MDHEN and CDR2 is SYDVKM. CDR3 bases: TGTGCCAGCTCCGAGGGCGTCTATGGCTACACCTTC. Translating gives CASSEGVYGYTF.

The rearrangement joins TRBV5-6 to TRBJ1-2; TRBD1 is a possible D gene (6 bases). The V and J ends lost 6 bases and 0 bases respectively, with 12 bases between them. Germline V gene sequence: CDR1 SGHDT, CDR2 YYEEEE. The CDR3 consists of 14 residues. The CDR3 coding sequence is TGTGCCAGCAACATACAGGGAACTAACTATGGCTACACCTTC. Amino acids: CASNIQGTNYGYTF.

The V gene is TRBV11-2, the J gene TRBJ2-1, with 7 nucleotides matching TRBD1. The germline V gene encodes CDR1 SGHAT and CDR2 FQNNGV. V shed 3 bases and J 7 bases; nucleotides not matched to a gene: 9. The CDR3 sequence is 15 residues long. DNA for the CDR3: TGTGCCAGCAGCTTTACAGGGGTCAATGGGAATGAGCAGTTCTTC. This encodes CASSFTGVNGNEQFF.

The chain recombines TRBV5-8 with TRBJ1-1, with D perhaps matching TRBD1 (6 bases). V dropped 4 bases and J dropped 1 base, with 8 bases sitting between them. This CDR3 is built from 13 residues. Germline values: CDR1 SGHTS, CDR2 YDEGEE. The CDR3 region has the DNA TGTGCCAGCAGCCGCAGGGGGAACACTGAAGCTTTCTTT. This encodes CASSRRGNTEAFF. Together with reference TRBV5-8 and TRBJ1-1, the CDR3 gives the full variable domain: EAGVTQSPTHLIKTRGQQATLRCSPISGHTSVYWYQQALGLGLQFLLWYDEGEERNRGNFPPRFSGRQFPNYSSELNVNALELEDSALYLCASSRRGNTEAFFGQGTRLTVV.

This clone appeared a few times. V gene TRBV19 combines with J gene TRBJ1-3, with D uncertain. The germline V and J ends were trimmed by 3 bases and 0 bases, with 9 bases remaining between them. The germline V gene has CDR1 LNHDA and CDR2 SQIVND (reference sequence). The CDR3 contains 15 residues. The CDR3: CASSISGYSGNTIYF. CDR3 nucleotide sequence: TGTGCCAGTAGTATCTCGGGATACTCTGGAAACACCATATATTTT.

The chain combines TRBV7-2 with TRBJ2-3; 8 bases line up with TRBD2. The CDR3 spans 15 residues. The V gene's germline CDR1 is SGHTA and CDR2 FQGNSA. Trimming cost V 3 bases and J 7 bases; bases outside gene matches: 9. As DNA, the CDR3 is TGTGCCAGCAGCTTGTTCGGGGGGGCCCGGAATACGCAGTATTTT. Protein: CASSLFGGARNTQYF.

The chain links TRBV10-1 to TRBJ1-3, with unresolved D. Germline loops: CDR1 WNHNN, CDR2 SYGVQD (reference sequence). The CDR3 is made up of 16 amino acids. V was clipped by 0 bases and J by 0 bases, with 9 bases between them. Here the CDR3 reads CASSESSAASGNTIYF. DNA of the CDR3: TGCGCCAGCAGTGAGTCATCGGCGGCCTCTGGAAACACCATATATTTT.

This chain links TRBV30 with TRBJ1-4; D perhaps matches TRBD1 (6 bases). Trimming stripped 2 bases from V and 6 bases from J, with 16 bases between. The CDR3 extends over 15 amino acids. Germline V gene data show CDR1 as GTSNPN and CDR2 as SVGIG (reference sequence). The CDR3 reads CAWSKGRGYDEKLFF. CDR3 DNA: TGTGCCTGGAGTAAGGGCAGGGGATACGATGAAAAACTGTTTTTT. Using reference TRBV30 and TRBJ1-4 for the parts outside the CDR3, the full variable domain is SQTIHQWPATLVQPVGSPLSLECTVEGTSNPNLYWYRQAAGRGLQLLFYSVGIGQISSEVPQNLSASRPQDRQFILSSKKLLLSDSGFYLCAWSKGRGYDEKLFFGSGTQLSVL.

V gene TRBV11-2 combines with J gene TRBJ2-7, with D maybe TRBD2 (6 bases). This CDR3 region has 15 residues. The V end was cut by 1 base, the J end by 5 bases, with 15 bases between. Germline V gene data show CDR1 as SGHAT and CDR2 as FQNNGV. In DNA, the CDR3 is TGTGCCAGCAGCTTAGGGGGAGGCAGGGCACACGAGCAGTACTTC. Its translation: CASSLGGGRAHEQYF.

This chain links TRBV6-1 with TRBJ2-3; D possibly corresponds to TRBD1 (6 bases). The CDR3 spans 13 residues. Trimming pared 2 bases from V and 4 bases from J, leaving 7 bases between. The germline V gene encodes CDR1 MNHNS and CDR2 SASEGT. DNA of the CDR3: TGTGCCAGCAGTGAAACAGGGCCAGATACGCAGTATTTT. Translating gives CASSETGPDTQYF.

The count of this clone is one. The rearrangement links TRBV25-1 to TRBJ2-1; a possible D gene is TRBD1 (6 bases). Trimming removed 4 bases at V and 1 base at J, with 11 bases between. Germline V gives CDR1 MGHDK, CDR2 SYGVNS. This CDR3 is 15 amino acids long. CDR3 nucleotide sequence: TGTGCCAGCAGTGGCCCCAGGGGATCCTACAATGAGCAGTTCTTC. As protein: CASSGPRGSYNEQFF.

The gene calls are TRBV5-6 and TRBJ1-4, with TRBD1 identical over 7 bases. This CDR3 region has 16 residues. Germline CDR1 reads SGHDT; CDR2 reads YYEEEE. With V trimmed by 0 bases and J by 6 bases, 8 bases remained unmatched. The CDR3 sequence is CASSLGPTGRHEKLFF. The CDR3 region has the DNA TGTGCCAGCAGCTTGGGGCCGACAGGGCGGCATGAAAAACTGTTTTTT.